Presented here are 24 T cell receptor beta chains from one specimen sequenced in a study of T cells in Graves' hyperthyroidism and ophthalmopathy. Regions amplified from RNA transcripts were the TCR beta CDR3 regions. The primer set for the first-round RT-PCR of the TCR CDR3 was HTBI. TCRdb re-analysed the multiplex PCR reads in MiXCR, keeping a single row per CDR3 protein. The table lists roughly 250,000 distinct CDR3 sequences, approximately 15% of them singletons, with roughly 13% in the top ten. The sequenced sample was blood. The receptors shown here come from a woman between 40 and 55 years old with Graves' hyperthyroidism that later progressed to Graves' ophthalmopathy.

The table lists this clonotype with many counts. This chain connects TRBV12-3 or TRBV12-4 to TRBJ2-1; 8 bases map to TRBD2. With V trimmed by 3 bases and J by 9 bases, 10 bases remained unmatched. This CDR3 is 15 amino acids long. In nucleotides, the CDR3 is TGTGCCAGCAGTTTCGGGGGTAGCGGGATGGTTGAGCAGTTCTTC. Amino acids: CASSFGGSGMVEQFF.

This clonotype appeared many times. V is TRBV28 and J is TRBJ2-1; D is perhaps TRBD2 (5 bases). Germline loops: CDR1 MDHEN, CDR2 SYDVKM. The CDR3 consists of 14 residues. The V end was cut by 10 bases, the J end by 9 bases, with 22 bases between. The CDR3 is CATTLVLRIGEQFF. The CDR3 coding sequence is TGTGCCACCACACTAGTGTTGAGGATTGGTGAGCAGTTCTTC.

This clonotype was seen at least ten times. The CDR3 coding sequence is TGTGCCAGCAGCTCGACTAGTTACAATGAGCAGTTCTTC. It encodes CASSSTSYNEQFF. The chain carries TRBV11-2 and TRBJ2-1; tentatively, D is TRBD2 (6 bases). Germline-derived CDR1 and CDR2 are SGHAT and FQNNGV. V was pared by 4 bases and J by 4 bases, with 8 bases between. The length of the CDR3 is 13 residues.

Ten or more counts support this clonotype. This rearrangement joins TRBV3-1 to TRBJ2-6, with TRBD1 identical over 8 bases. In germline, CDR1 is LGHDT, CDR2 YNNKEL (reference sequence). Trimming removed 3 bases from V and 3 bases from J; junction bases left unmatched: 13. This CDR3 region has 19 residues. CDR3 coding DNA: TGTGCCAGCAGCCACCATGAGGGGGCAGGGGGCTTTGGGGCCAACGTCCTGACTTTC. Translating gives CASSHHEGAGGFGANVLTF.

There are a few counts of this clonotype. The chain's CDR3 is CASSPQAGVTSNEQFF. CDR3 in DNA: TGTGCCAGCAGCCCCCAAGCGGGAGTAACCTCCAATGAGCAGTTCTTC. The V and J genes are TRBV7-3 and TRBJ2-1; 8 nucleotides align to TRBD2. Germline trimming cut 5 bases from V and 6 bases from J; bases unmatched to any gene: 12. This CDR3 region has 16 residues. Germline CDR1 reads SGHTA; CDR2 reads FQGTGA.

This clonotype was recorded many times. This could be a read error, since a much larger clone is one nucleotide away. This chain uses TRBV2 with TRBJ2-5; 11 positions match TRBD2. Germline V gene data show CDR1 as SNHLY and CDR2 as FYNNEI. The CDR3 sequence is 15 residues long. The CDR3 region has the DNA TGTGCCAGCAGCACGACTAGCGGGACACAAGAGGCCCAGTACTTC. This sequence encodes CASSTTSGTQEAQYF.

There are many counts of this clonotype. The gene calls are TRBV7-9 and TRBJ1-2; D perhaps matches TRBD1 (5 bases). V lost 1 base and J 7 bases, leaving 16 bases between the germline ends. From germline, CDR1 is SEHNR and CDR2 FQNEAQ (reference sequence). The CDR3 has 15 amino acids. This CDR3 reads CASSLDPRQYSGYTF. The CDR3 nucleotides read TGTGCCAGCAGCTTAGACCCCCGACAGTACTCTGGCTACACCTTC.

As concerns this clonotype: The junction does not match germline at one end; this may be a read error. The J gene is TRBJ2-5, the V gene TRBV6-4; D is ambiguous. CDR1 MRHNA and CDR2 SNTAGT come from the germline V gene. The CDR3 extends over 14 amino acids. Here the CDR3 reads CARSHNDEQEIQYF. CDR3 coding DNA: TGTGCCCGCAGTCACAACGACGAACAAGAGATCCAGTACTTC.

V usage is TRBV19 and J usage is TRBJ1-5; no firm D call. The CDR3 runs 15 residues. Trimming left V 6 bases short and J 0 bases short, with 12 bases between. Looked up from germline, CDR1 is LNHDA and CDR2 is SQIVND (reference sequence). The CDR3 loop reads CASSRDLISNQPQHF. DNA of the CDR3: TGTGCCAGTAGCCGGGATTTAATTAGCAATCAGCCCCAGCATTTT.

The table lists this clonotype with many counts. The V and J genes are TRBV11-2 and TRBJ2-7; D perhaps matches TRBD1 (5 bases). CDR1 is SGHAT and CDR2 is FQNNGV in the germline V gene. V was trimmed by 5 bases and J by 2 bases, leaving 13 bases between them. The CDR3 totals 14 residues. CDR3 residues: CASSPGIGAYEQYF. The CDR3 DNA is TGTGCCAGCAGCCCAGGAATAGGGGCCTACGAGCAGTACTTC.

This clonotype was found many times. The CDR3 here is CASSISRTYEQYF. The CDR3 nucleotides are TGTGCCAGTAGTATCTCGCGGACCTACGAGCAGTACTTC. The chain links TRBV19 to TRBJ2-7; D is uncertain. V lost 3 bases and J 2 bases, leaving 8 bases between the germline ends. This CDR3 is 13 amino acids long. Germline CDR1 is LNHDA and CDR2 is SQIVND (reference sequence).

This clonotype was detected ten times or more. The chain is built from TRBV28 and TRBJ2-1; 7 bases fit TRBD2. V dropped 2 bases and J dropped 3; count of bases not matched to a gene: 10. The V gene's germline CDR1 is MDHEN and CDR2 SYDVKM. The CDR3 sequence is 17 residues long. The DNA for the CDR3 is TGTGCCAGCAGTTTACGGTTTAGGGCGGGAGTCTACAATGAGCAGTTCTTC. Translation: CASSLRFRAGVYNEQFF.

The chain has TRBV2 and TRBJ2-1; D is possibly TRBD2 (6 bases). Germline assignment: CDR1 SNHLY and CDR2 FYNNEI. The CDR3 covers 13 residues. Between the trimmed V and J ends, which lost 5 bases and 7 bases, there was a span of 12 bases. CDR3 nucleotides: TGTGCCAGCAGTAGCGGAGGGGTGAATGAGCAGTTCTTC. Translated: CASSSGGVNEQFF. Looking up the rest from reference TRBV2 and TRBJ2-1 gives the full variable domain: EPEVTQTPSHQVTQMGQEVILRCVPISNHLYFYWYRQILGQKVEFLVSFYNNEISEKSEIFDDQFSVERPDGSNFTLKIRSTKLEDSAMYFCASSSGGVNEQFFGPGTRLTVL.

This clonotype showed up many times. The V call is TRBV4-2, the J call TRBJ2-5; D uncertain. Germline CDR1 is LGHNA and CDR2 is YNFKEQ. Deletions cut 1 base from V and 6 bases from J, with 9 bases between. This CDR3 has 13 residues. Here the CDR3 DNA reads TGTGCCAGCAGCCAAGGTAGCTTGCAGACCCAGTACTTC. Amino acids: CASSQGSLQTQYF.

This clonotype was observed many times. The J gene is TRBJ2-5, the V gene TRBV12-3 or TRBV12-4; 11 positions match TRBD2. The CDR3 is 16 residues long. Germline trimming cut 6 bases from V and 1 base from J; bases unmatched to any gene: 7. The CDR3 DNA reads TGTGCCAGCAGCCTTACTAGCGGGAGCGGCCAAGAGACCCAGTACTTC. It encodes CASSLTSGSGQETQYF.

This clonotype was found many times. It may be a read error: a sequence one base away is much more abundant. The V gene is TRBV13, the J gene TRBJ2-7; the match to TRBD1 covers 9 bases. Germline CDR1 is PRHDT and CDR2 is FYEKMQ (reference sequence). The CDR3 extends over 13 amino acids. Germline trimming cut 3 bases from V and 5 bases from J; bases unmatched to any gene: 2. Written as DNA, the CDR3 is TGTGCCAGCAGCTTGGGACAGGGCCACGAGCAGTACTTC. Its protein product is CASSLGQGHEQYF.

There are many counts of this clonotype. J is TRBJ2-1 and V is TRBV5-8, with D possibly TRBD1 on 5 matching bases. Trimming removed 4 bases at V and 6 bases at J, with 17 bases between. Germline CDR1 SGHTS, CDR2 YDEGEE. The length of the CDR3 is 15 residues. CDR3 sequence: CASSPDLDTTNEQFF. CDR3 in DNA: TGTGCCAGCAGCCCCGACTTGGACACCACCAATGAGCAGTTCTTC.

The rearrangement joins TRBV3-1 to TRBJ2-2; no definite D call. Germline V lookup: CDR1 LGHDT, CDR2 YNNKEL (reference sequence). The CDR3 loop spans 15 amino acids. Trimming stripped 1 base from V and 3 bases from J, with 9 bases between. CDR3 sequence reads: CASSQGHRDTGELFF. The CDR3 DNA is TGTGCCAGCAGCCAAGGGCATAGGGACACCGGGGAGCTGTTTTTT.

This clonotype was recorded only once. The chain employs TRBV19 and TRBJ2-3, with TRBD2 matching over 8 bases. The CDR3 spans 16 residues. Looked up from germline, CDR1 is LNHDA and CDR2 is SQIVND (reference sequence). The trim removed 3 bases at V and 0 bases at J, leaving 5 bases unmatched. The CDR3 sequence is CASSILSGGSTDTQYF. CDR3 bases: TGTGCCAGTAGTATCTTAAGCGGGGGAAGCACAGATACGCAGTATTTT.

This clonotype was detected many times. The rearrangement joins TRBV19 to TRBJ2-1, with 10 bases matching TRBD2. After removal of 5 bases from V and 4 bases from J, the junction contained 8 bases not matched to a gene. Germline V gives CDR1 LNHDA, CDR2 SQIVND (reference sequence). This CDR3 has 16 residues. The DNA of the CDR3 is TGTGCCAGTAGTGTCGATGGGACTAGCGTATACAATGAGCAGTTCTTC. The encoded protein is CASSVDGTSVYNEQFF.

The rearrangement uses TRBV6-1 and TRBJ2-4; 7 nucleotides line up with TRBD2. The CDR3 is 17 residues long. Germline V gene data show CDR1 as MNHNS and CDR2 as SASEGT. Trimming cost V 6 bases and J 0 bases; bases outside gene matches: 11. CDR3 coding DNA: TGTGCCAGCAGCCTAACGGGAGGTCTGACAGCCAAAAACATTCAGTACTTC. Its translation: CASSLTGGLTAKNIQYF.

The sample holds many counts of this clonotype. J is TRBJ2-7 and V is TRBV20-1; D not certain. V was clipped by 5 bases and J by 3 bases, with 5 bases between them. The CDR3 contains 10 residues. Per germline, CDR1 DFQATT and CDR2 SNEGSKA (reference sequence). CDR3 protein: CSAVRYEQYF. In DNA, the CDR3 is TGCAGTGCTGTCCGCTACGAGCAGTACTTC.

This clonotype has at least ten counts. The rearrangement uses TRBV2 and TRBJ2-1, with a weak D call TRBD1 (5 bases). V was pared by 8 bases and J by 6 bases, with 14 bases between. Germline lookup yields CDR1 SNHLY and CDR2 FYNNEI. There are 13 residues in the CDR3. CDR3 region: CASLGQGSNEQFF. The DNA for the CDR3 is TGTGCCAGCCTGGGGCAGGGAAGCAATGAGCAGTTCTTC.

The gene calls are TRBV20-1 and TRBJ2-7, with D perhaps matching TRBD1 (5 bases). Trimming removed 4 bases at V and 5 bases at J, with 18 bases between. The germline V gene has CDR1 DFQATT and CDR2 SNEGSKA (reference sequence). The CDR3 has 14 amino acids. This CDR3 reads CSAIQAASINEQYF. The DNA for the CDR3 is TGCAGTGCTATACAGGCGGCGTCCATCAACGAGCAGTACTTC.